The rows below give T cell receptor beta chains drawn from one sample of a study of Ad26.COV2.S vaccination and SARS-CoV-2 variants. Libraries were prepared by immunoSEQ multiplex PCR; TCRdb keeps only in-frame clonotypes and omits some of them. The sample includes about 94,000 clones, roughly 84% seen only once; the top ten take 16%. Sequencing was performed on peripheral blood, taken after recovery from COVID-19. Every receptor here comes from a human donor who had recovered from COVID-19. The CDR3 runs from the conserved cysteine through the conserved F or W. The order of the fields is J gene, D gene, V gene, clone size, CDR3 protein, CDR3 DNA. D genes are given only for firm matches. Size values are once, few and many counts, or a class for expanded clones, and some rows have none.

TRBJ2-1 | TRBD2 | TRBV27 | - | CASSKAGTYNEQFF | TGTGCCAGCAGTAAAGCGGGGACCTACAATGAGCAGTTCTTC
TRBJ2-3 | - | TRBV24-1 | - | CATSGGRDVTDTQYF | TGTGCCACCAGTGGGGGCCGGGACGTCACAGATACGCAGTATTTT
TRBJ2-7 | TRBD2 | TRBV27 | - | CASSPVAGGAGEQYF | TGTGCCAGCAGTCCTGTAGCGGGAGGGGCTGGCGAGCAGTACTTC
TRBJ2-6 | - | TRBV19 | - | CASSPAGSGANVLTF | TGTGCCAGCTCCCCAGCGGGTTCGGGGGCCAACGTCCTGACTTTC
TRBJ1-1 | - | TRBV28 | - | CASSLTVMNTEAFF | TGTGCCAGCAGCTTGACAGTTATGAACACTGAAGCTTTCTTT
TRBJ2-1 | - | TRBV27 | - | CASLKGRSGSYNEQFF | TGTGCCAGCCTTAAAGGGAGGTCAGGTTCCTACAATGAGCAGTTCTTC
TRBJ2-3 | - | TRBV27 | - | CASKGWVPDTQYF | TGTGCCAGCAAGGGGTGGGTGCCAGATACGCAGTATTTT
TRBJ2-1 | - | TRBV5-5 | few | CASSNYNEQFF | TGTGCCAGCAGCAACTACAATGAGCAGTTCTTC
TRBJ2-2 | - | TRBV11-3 | - | CASSPSSTGELFF | TGTGCCAGCAGCCCCAGTAGCACCGGGGAGCTGTTTTTT
TRBJ1-1 | TRBD1 | TRBV9 | many | CASSYDGTGNTEAFF | TGTGCCAGCAGCTATGACGGGACAGGGAACACTGAAGCTTTCTTT
TRBJ2-3 | TRBD1 | TRBV11-3 | - | CASSQGEATDTQYF | TGTGCCAGCAGCCAGGGGGAAGCAACAGATACGCAGTATTTT
TRBJ2-5 | - | TRBV2 | - | CASSEWLRLIQETQYF | TGTGCCAGCAGTGAATGGCTCAGACTCATACAAGAGACCCAGTACTTC
TRBJ2-5 | TRBD2 | TRBV3-1/TRBV3-2 | - | CASSQVLTSGNQETQYF | TGTGCCAGCAGCCAAGTTCTGACTAGCGGGAATCAAGAGACCCAGTACTTC
TRBJ2-7 | - | TRBV4-1 | - | CASSIRDRTYEQYF | TGCGCCAGCAGCATCCGAGACAGGACCTACGAGCAGTACTTC
TRBJ2-1 | - | TRBV7-2 | - | CASSLQGVTNEQFF | TGTGCCAGCAGCTTACAGGGTGTAACCAATGAGCAGTTCTTC
TRBJ1-1 | - | TRBV12-3/TRBV12-4 | few | CASSLAHTEAFF | TGTGCCAGCAGTTTAGCACACACTGAAGCTTTCTTT
TRBJ2-2 | - | TRBV5-4 | - | CASSLSGRMNPGELFF | TGTGCCAGCAGCTTGAGCGGCAGGATGAATCCCGGGGAGCTGTTTTTT
TRBJ1-3 | - | TRBV3-1/TRBV3-2 | - | CASSQDLSAGNTIYF | TGTGCCAGCAGCCAAGATCTTAGCGCTGGAAACACCATATATTTT
TRBJ2-3 | - | TRBV6-5 | - | CASTSTDTQYF | TGTGCCAGCACGTCGACAGATACGCAGTATTTT
TRBJ2-7 | TRBD2 | TRBV6-6 | - | CASSYSGEGYEQYF | TGTGCCAGCAGTTACTCTGGGGAGGGATACGAGCAGTACTTC
TRBJ2-6 | - | TRBV10-3 | - | CAISEGYGANVLTF | TGTGCCATCAGTGAGGGTTACGGGGCCAACGTCCTGACTTTC
TRBJ1-1 | - | TRBV10-1 | - | CASSESGHGTEAFF | TGCGCCAGCAGTGAGTCGGGTCATGGGACTGAAGCTTTCTTT
TRBJ2-1 | - | TRBV3-1/TRBV3-2 | - | CASSRQDKEQFF | TGTGCCAGCAGTAGACAGGATAAGGAGCAGTTCTTC
TRBJ2-7 | - | TRBV7-2 | - | CASSFSYEQYF | TGTGCCAGCAGCTTTTCCTACGAGCAGTACTTC
TRBJ2-7 | - | TRBV7-9 | - | CASSALRTGLHEQYF | TGTGCCAGCAGCGCACTTCGCACAGGGTTGCACGAGCAGTACTTC
TRBJ2-1 | - | TRBV28 | - | CASGWGYNEQFF | TGTGCCAGCGGCTGGGGTTACAATGAGCAGTTCTTC
TRBJ2-4 | TRBD1 | TRBV7-9 | - | CASTSTGTNIQYF | TGTGCCAGCACTTCGACAGGGACGAACATTCAGTACTTC